Listed below are T cell receptor beta chains from one sample, sequenced in a study of vaccination effects on CD4 cells after COVID-19. No antigen has been identified for these receptors. Here immunoSEQ multiplex PCR was the method, and the copy in TCRdb shows in-frame clones only, minus some. The table lists fewer than 35,000 clones, 60% to 80% of them singletons, with about 14% in the top ten. The sequencing used CD4+ T cells from PBMCs cultured with HCoV-229E spike peptides, collected after COVID-19 vaccination. Every receptor here comes from a human donor who received a COVID-19 vaccine. The CDR3 runs from the conserved cysteine through the conserved F or W. Fields, in order: CDR3 length, V gene, clone size, J gene, D gene, CDR3 DNA, CDR3 protein. A D gene is named only where the DNA matches it firmly. The size of a clone is reported for some rows only, either as once, few or many, or as a class for expanded clones.

>15|TRBV18|NA|TRBJ1-5|NA
TGTGCCAGCTCATCTACACAGGGAGGCAATCAGCCCCAGCATTTT
CASSSTQGGNQPQHF
>18|TRBV3-1/TRBV3-2|NA|TRBJ2-2|NA
TGTGCCAGCAGCCAAGGCTCTCATCTCAAAACGAACACCGGGGAGCTGTTTTTT
CASSQGSHLKTNTGELFF
>15|TRBV9|NA|TRBJ1-2|NA
TGTGCCAGCAGCGTAGGCGGTGACGTTGGCTATGGCTACACCTTC
CASSVGGDVGYGYTF
>13|TRBV6-5|NA|TRBJ1-2|NA
TGTGCCAGCAGTTACTCCACCGGGTATGGCTACACCTTC
CASSYSTGYGYTF
>12|TRBV29-1|few|TRBJ1-1|NA
TGCAGCGTTGGGGAGGGTTTCACTGAAGCTTTCTTT
CSVGEGFTEAFF
>12|TRBV2|NA|TRBJ2-1|NA
TGTGCCAGCAGGGACCGAGGGATGATGCAGTTCTTC
CASRDRGMMQFF
>13|TRBV5-5|NA|TRBJ1-1|NA
TGTGCCAGCAGCTTGGCAGGGCTCACTGAAGCTTTCTTT
CASSLAGLTEAFF
>14|TRBV6-5|NA|TRBJ1-5|NA
TGTGCCAGCAGTTACTCGGGGGGTAGCCAGCCCCAGCATTTT
CASSYSGGSQPQHF
>14|TRBV27|NA|TRBJ2-7|NA
TGTGCCAGCAGTTTACGATGGCCGTTATACGAGCAGTACTTC
CASSLRWPLYEQYF
>19|TRBV5-1|NA|TRBJ1-3|TRBD1
TGCGCCAGCAGCTTGACCACGCCGGGACAGGGGGCGCATTCAAACACCATATATTTT
CASSLTTPGQGAHSNTIYF
>15|TRBV7-9|NA|TRBJ1-2|NA
TGTGCCAGCAGCTTAGAAGAGGGTGCGAGCTATGGCTACACCTTC
CASSLEEGASYGYTF
>13|TRBV19|NA|TRBJ1-2|NA
TGTGCCAGTAGTATAGGCCTCTCCCGTGGCTACACCTTC
CASSIGLSRGYTF
>13|TRBV7-9|NA|TRBJ1-5|NA
TGTGCCAGCAGCCCCGGAGGCAATCAGCCCCAGCATTTT
CASSPGGNQPQHF
>14|TRBV6-6|NA|TRBJ2-3|NA
TGTGCCAGCAGTTACTCACGGCACACAGATACGCAGTATTTT
CASSYSRHTDTQYF
>12|TRBV29-1|medium-sized|TRBJ2-7|TRBD1
TGCAGCGTTGACAGGACAGGGAATGAGCAGTACTTC
CSVDRTGNEQYF
>14|TRBV9|NA|TRBJ2-1|NA
TGTGCCAGCAGCGTAGGCCTCTATGGGGATGAGCAGTTCTTC
CASSVGLYGDEQFF
>16|TRBV5-1|NA|TRBJ2-3|NA
TGCGCCAGCAGCTCCTCGGGCTCACTAACGACGGATACGCAGTATTTT
CASSSSGSLTTDTQYF
>14|TRBV10-3|NA|TRBJ1-2|NA
TGTGCCATCAGTGGACCAGGGGAAAACTATGGCTACACCTTC
CAISGPGENYGYTF
>17|TRBV7-2|NA|TRBJ2-1|TRBD1
TGTGCCAGCAGCTTAGTGGACCGGATGACAGGGACCAATGAGCAGTTCTTC
CASSLVDRMTGTNEQFF
>16|TRBV9|NA|TRBJ2-3|TRBD1
TGTGCCAGCAGCTCCCGGGACAGGGGCCGTACAGATACGCAGTATTTT
CASSSRDRGRTDTQYF
>16|TRBV5-1|few|TRBJ2-2|TRBD2
TGCGCCAGCAGTCGGACTAGCGGGGCGAACACCGGGGAGCTGTTTTTT
CASSRTSGANTGELFF
>18|TRBV9|NA|TRBJ2-2|TRBD1
TGTGCCAGCAGCGTAGAAAAAAGATGGGACAGGGCCACCGGGGAGCTGTTTTTT
CASSVEKRWDRATGELFF
>16|TRBV21-1|NA|TRBJ1-3|NA
TGTGCCAGCAGCACCTACAGCCGTAGCTCTGGAAACACCATATATTTT
CASSTYSRSSGNTIYF
>16|TRBV5-4|once|TRBJ2-5|TRBD1
TGTGCCAGCAGGTCCGGACAGGGGCCTCATCAAGAGACCCAGTACTTC
CASRSGQGPHQETQYF
>14|TRBV4-1|NA|TRBJ1-2|TRBD1
TGCGCCAGCAGCCAGACAGGGGCTAACTATGGCTACACCTTC
CASSQTGANYGYTF
>13|TRBV14|NA|TRBJ1-3|NA
TGTGCCAGCAGCCAAGGACGGGGAAACACCATATATTTT
CASSQGRGNTIYF
>14|TRBV5-4|NA|TRBJ1-1|TRBD1
TGTGCCAGCAGCTGGGACAGAGCAAACACTGAAGCTTTCTTT
CASSWDRANTEAFF
>15|TRBV6-5|few|TRBJ1-6|NA
TGTGCCAGCAAAGGGCCCCCGGACAGAAATTCACCCCTCCACTTT
CASKGPPDRNSPLHF
>14|TRBV14|NA|TRBJ2-1|NA
TGTGCCAGCAGCCAAGCCGGACACGCTAGGGAGCAGTTCTTC
CASSQAGHAREQFF
>13|TRBV6-4|NA|TRBJ1-2|NA
TGTGCCAGCAGTGATCCGGTAGGATCTGGCTACACCTTC
CASSDPVGSGYTF
>16|TRBV9|NA|TRBJ2-2|TRBD1
TGTGCCAGCAGCGTAAGTGGGACAGGGCCCACCGGGGAGCTGTTTTTT
CASSVSGTGPTGELFF
>16|TRBV5-4|NA|TRBJ2-1|NA
TGTGCCAGCAGCCCCCAGGGGGGGAGAACCTACAATGAGCAGTTCTTC
CASSPQGGRTYNEQFF